This TCR beta chain was observed in a study of blood T cell repertoires in COVID-19 (dated by TCRdb to 2018 to 2020). Looking at the study overall: The collaborator samples originated in the United States, Italy and Spain and spanned the acute and convalescent phases of COVID-19. A de-identified subject ID, COVID-19 status, age in years and sex were almost always included in the sample metadata. Samples were obtained from the ongoing ImmuneRACE study (first 160 participants) and from approximately 1,200 subjects provided by 6 global collaborators. The dataset comprised deeply sampled blood TCRbeta repertoires from subjects exposed to, actively infected with, or recovered from COVID-19. HLA class I and class II types, where available, came from metadata supplied by the sample provider rather than from assay-based typing. The material from the prospective study consisted of cDNA or gDNA derived from T cells, B-cell-depleted T cells, or PBMCs. The repertoires were released in a freely available public database intended as a resource for research on the immune response to SARS-CoV-2. Study-wide conclusions, independent of this receptor: The quantity of clinical and demographic metadata differed by source and by participant and was supplied without curation.

TCRbeta CDR3 regions were amplified from genomic DNA using the immunoSEQ Assay, a bias-controlled multiplex PCR. The study's own analysis went as follows. Nucleated cell counts per sample were estimated from amplification of reference gene primers within the assay. To quantify the absolute abundance of each unique TCRbeta CDR3 rearrangement, sequence reads were collapsed and filtered. Productive Simpson clonality was computed per sample as the square root of Simpson's diversity index over productive rearrangements. In its TCRdb copy, this immuneACCESS table keeps in-frame sequences only and misses some clones. Where compared with another copy, unresolved V genes explain less than half of these, and the others have no known cause. V, J and clone size were drawn from that table, and D and trimming were deduced from the DNA. The sample includes more than 95,000 clones, with about four fifths observed a single time. The top ten clones comprise approximately 5.8% of the sample.

Collaborating institutions collected whole blood in K2EDTA tubes following their own protocols. Collaborator samples were shipped for TCRbeta analysis as frozen whole blood, isolated PBMCs, or DNA extracted from either sample type. From its cysteine to its phenylalanine, the CDR3 spans 16 amino acids. Kept here is only the CDR3 DNA, which spans 48 bases and is read in frame from base 1. Notes on this clone: What antigen it recognizes has not been identified. Per-base qualities were not stored, and no clone one base away is much larger.

The V gene is TRBV21-1 and the J gene is TRBJ1-2; TRBD1, the table's D call, lacks a check against the DNA. TRBV21-1 counts as a pseudogene. The sequence was obtained from a man older than 75 with active or convalescent COVID-19. Sequencing input: peripheral blood. In nucleotides, the sequence is TGTGCCAGCAGCAAAAAGGGGCCAGGGGGCGTCGATGGCTACACCTTC. It translates to CASSKKGPGGVDGYTF.